A single sample is the source of the 27 T cell receptor beta chains below, sequenced in a study of beta chain features in type 1 diabetes. Broader study findings: The study found moderately but significantly shorter TCRB CDR3s in all four CD4+ subsets of Type 1 diabetes patients.

Antigens for these TCRs are unknown. Expressed TCRB transcripts got sequenced, as all isolated RNA was reverse transcribed. TCRdb's table, derived via immunoSEQ multiplex PCR, lists solely in-frame clones and lacks some. The sample has around 600,000 clones, around 12% seen once; the top ten hold roughly 0.12%. Sequenced sample: naive CD4+ T cells from blood. These receptors were taken from a man aged 25-40 years with type 1 diabetes.

The genes are TRBV9 and TRBJ1-6; the D gene is possibly TRBD1 (6 bases). This CDR3 spans 16 amino acids. Germline V lookup: CDR1 SGDLS, CDR2 YYNGEE. V shed 3 bases and J shed 6 bases, with 16 bases lying between them. CDR3 amino acids: CASSAKLGRGNSPLHF. CDR3 nucleotide sequence: TGTGCCAGCAGCGCGAAACTCGGCAGGGGTAATTCACCCCTCCACTTT. Full variable domain (missing parts from reference TRBV9 and TRBJ1-6): DSGVTQTPKHLITATGQRVTLRCSPRSGDLSVYWYQQSLDQGLQFLIQYYNGEERAKGNILERFSAQQFPDLHSELNLSSLELGDSALYFCASSAKLGRGNSPLHFGNGTRLTVT.

This clone appeared a few times. J is TRBJ1-2 and V is TRBV6-5; D call uncertain. The CDR3 consists of 11 residues. Germline V gene sequence: CDR1 MNHEY, CDR2 SVGAGI. Trimming pared 2 bases from V and 7 bases from J, leaving 5 bases between. CDR3 residues: CASSYEGGYTF. The CDR3 DNA reads as TGTGCCAGCAGTTACGAGGGTGGCTACACCTTC.

This clone was recorded a few times. V and J are TRBV29-1 and TRBJ2-1, with 7 bases identical to TRBD2. The V and J ends lost 2 bases and 11 bases, in that order; junction bases with no gene match: 6. The germline V gene encodes CDR1 SQVTM and CDR2 ANQGSEA. The CDR3 extends over 12 amino acids. CDR3 protein: CSVESGAGKQFF. Written as DNA, the CDR3 is TGCAGCGTTGAAAGCGGGGCGGGCAAGCAGTTCTTC.

The rearrangement uses TRBV7-3 and TRBJ1-1, with a tentative D call TRBD1 (5 bases). CDR3 size: 13 residues. From germline, CDR1 is SGHTA and CDR2 FQGTGA. V gave up 5 bases and J gave up 1 base, with 8 bases separating them. CDR3 protein: CASSADKNTEAFF. For the CDR3, the DNA is TGTGCCAGCAGCGCGGACAAGAACACTGAAGCTTTCTTT.

This clone was counted between two and nine times. The CDR3 coding sequence is TGTGCCAGCAGCCTAGACCCCTCCGAGACCCAGTACTTC. Translated, it gives CASSLDPSETQYF. This chain links TRBV7-2 with TRBJ2-5; D is unclear. V lost 5 bases and J lost 5, with 12 bases in between. This CDR3 spans 13 amino acids. Germline loops: CDR1 SGHTA, CDR2 FQGNSA.

This clone was counted only a few times. The rearrangement links TRBV18 to TRBJ1-2; D unclear. V shed 3 bases and J shed 3 bases, with 2 bases lying between them. The CDR3 runs 11 residues. The germline CDR1 and CDR2 sequences are KGHSH and LQKENI. The CDR3 reads CASSPDYGYTF. CDR3 nucleotide sequence: TGTGCCAGCTCACCTGACTATGGCTACACCTTC.

This clone was picked up a small number of times. V gene TRBV7-9 combines with J gene TRBJ1-4; D uncertain. V shed 6 bases and J shed 8 bases, with 10 bases lying between them. Germline V gene data show CDR1 as SEHNR and CDR2 as FQNEAQ (reference sequence). The CDR3 contains 12 residues. CDR3 loop: CASRWMDEKLFF. The CDR3 DNA follows: TGTGCCAGCAGATGGATGGACGAAAAACTGTTTTTT.

This chain joins TRBV5-1 and TRBJ2-7, with a possible D match to TRBD1 (5 bases). This CDR3 has 13 residues. CDR1 SGHRS and CDR2 YFSETQ come from the germline V gene. V lost 4 bases and J 0 bases, leaving 8 bases between the germline ends. This CDR3 is CASSPGISYEQYF. For the CDR3, the DNA is TGCGCCAGCAGCCCAGGGATCTCCTACGAGCAGTACTTC. The whole variable domain, remainder taken from reference TRBV5-1 and TRBJ2-7, is KAGVTQTPRYLIKTRGQQVTLSCSPISGHRSVSWYQQTPGQGLQFLFEYFSETQRNKGNFPGRFSGRQFSNSRSEMNVSTLELGDSALYLCASSPGISYEQYFGPGTRLTVT.

This clone has only a few counts. The chain links TRBV30 to TRBJ2-7; D possibly corresponds to TRBD1 (6 bases). CDR1 is GTSNPN and CDR2 is SVGIG in the germline V gene (reference sequence). Trimming pared 0 bases from V and 6 bases from J, leaving 9 bases between. This CDR3 has 12 residues. The CDR3 DNA reads TGTGCCTGGAGTGTAATGGGGGCCGAGCAGTACTTC. This codes for CAWSVMGAEQYF.

The J gene is TRBJ1-4, the V gene TRBV18, with TRBD1 as a possible D gene (5 bases). The CDR3 is 15 amino acids. Between the trimmed V and J ends, which lost 3 bases and 5 bases, there was a span of 13 bases. Germline assignment: CDR1 KGHSH and CDR2 LQKENI. The CDR3 reads CASSPNKGSNEKLFF. CDR3 nucleotides: TGTGCCAGCTCACCCAACAAGGGGTCCAATGAAAAACTGTTTTTT.

This clone has a handful of counts. The rearrangement uses TRBV7-9 and TRBJ1-2; the D is unclear. The CDR3 consists of 13 residues. Germline lookup yields CDR1 SEHNR and CDR2 FQNEAQ (reference sequence). Trimming took off 1 base at V and 8 bases at J, with 11 bases between the two ends. The CDR3 DNA reads TGTGCCAGCAGCTTAGTGGCGCAGGCGGGCTACACCTTC. It yields the protein CASSLVAQAGYTF.

This clone was counted a few times. V is TRBV4-3 and J is TRBJ1-5; unclear D gene. Trimming stripped 1 base from V and 8 bases from J, with 15 bases between. CDR3 size: 15 residues. Germline V lookup: CDR1 LGHNA, CDR2 YSLEER. This CDR3 is CASSQGMGNREPQHF. The DNA for the CDR3 is TGCGCCAGCAGCCAAGGAATGGGTAATCGGGAGCCCCAGCATTTT.

The gene calls are TRBV27 and TRBJ1-2; a weak D match, TRBD1 (5 bases). The CDR3 sequence is 13 residues long. Germline-derived CDR1 and CDR2 are MNHEY and SMNVEV (reference sequence). Trimming shortened V by 5 bases and J by 4 bases, and 11 bases separated the two germline ends. The CDR3 reads CASSTRDGYGYTF. The CDR3 DNA follows: TGTGCCAGCAGTACCCGGGACGGCTATGGCTACACCTTC.

This clone was observed a handful of times. This chain uses TRBV30 with TRBJ2-2, with D uncertain. The V end lost 2 bases, the J end lost 3 bases, and 7 bases lay between the germline ends. There are 13 residues in the CDR3. Germline V gene lookup returns CDR1 GTSNPN and CDR2 SVGIG (reference sequence). CDR3 residues: CAWSPGHTGELFF. Written as DNA, the CDR3 is TGTGCCTGGAGTCCCGGACACACCGGGGAGCTGTTTTTT.

J is TRBJ1-5 and V is TRBV27; TRBD1 might be the D (5 bases). Trimming cost V 5 bases and J 5 bases, with 10 bases left between them. The CDR3 has 13 amino acids. Germline CDR1 and CDR2: MNHEY and SMNVEV (reference sequence). The CDR3 nucleotides read TGTGCCAGCAGTACACAGGAGCATCAGCCCCAGCATTTT. This sequence encodes CASSTQEHQPQHF.

There are a few counts of this clone. CDR3 sequence reads: CSAGGQDDGYTF. The CDR3 nucleotides read TGCAGCGCAGGGGGACAGGATGATGGCTACACCTTC. This chain connects TRBV29-1 to TRBJ1-2; 8 positions match TRBD1. The CDR3 totals 12 residues. Germline V gene lookup returns CDR1 SQVTM and CDR2 ANQGSEA. J was trimmed by 6 bases and V by 7 bases; bases with no gene match: 7.

This clone showed up just a few times. The chain has TRBV18 and TRBJ2-5, with no clear D. The length of the CDR3 is 13 residues. Germline V gene sequence: CDR1 KGHSH, CDR2 LQKENI. V lost 4 bases and J 1 base, leaving 7 bases between the germline ends. The CDR3 protein is CASSRLTQETQYF. For the CDR3, the DNA is TGTGCCAGCTCACGCTTAACCCAAGAGACCCAGTACTTC.

The chain joins TRBV2 to TRBJ1-5; TRBD1 aligns across 8 bases. CDR3 length: 15 residues. The J segment lost 7 bases and the V segment lost 6 bases, leaving 11 bases of the junction unmatched. The V gene's germline CDR1 is SNHLY and CDR2 FYNNEI. The DNA of the CDR3 is TGTGCCAGCAGGCTACGGGAGACAGGGGAGCAGCCCCAGCATTTT. This translates into CASRLRETGEQPQHF.

The rearrangement links TRBV7-2 to TRBJ2-7; D assignment may be TRBD1 or TRBD2 (5 bases each). Trimming cost V 5 bases and J 6 bases, with 14 bases left between them. Germline V lookup: CDR1 SGHTA, CDR2 FQGNSA. The CDR3 runs 13 residues. CDR3 in DNA: TGTGCCAGCAGCCCACCCGGGACCGTCGAGCAGTACTTC. Translating it yields CASSPPGTVEQYF. The full variable domain, in which reference TRBV7-2 and TRBJ2-7 provide the parts outside the CDR3, is GAGVSQSPSNKVTEKGKDVELRCDPISGHTALYWYRQSLGQGLEFLIYFQGNSAPDKSGLPSDRFSAERTGGSVSTLTIQRTQQEDSAVYLCASSPPGTVEQYFGPGTRLTVT.

For this clone: Within the sample, other DNA sequences also encode this same CDR3. The CDR3 loop is CASSLGQGNTGELFF. CDR3 nucleotide sequence: TGCGCCAGCAGCTTAGGACAGGGCAACACCGGGGAGCTGTTTTTT. The chain combines TRBV5-1 with TRBJ2-2; 8 nucleotides match TRBD1. The CDR3 spans 15 residues. V was pared by 2 bases and J by 2 bases, with 2 bases of the junction left unmatched. CDR1 and CDR2 (germline): SGHRS, YFSETQ.

The V and J genes are TRBV5-4 and TRBJ2-7, with TRBD2 identical over 9 bases. Germline CDR1 and CDR2: SGHNT and YYREEE (reference sequence). V was pared by 0 bases and J by 2 bases, with 0 bases of the junction left unmatched. This CDR3 has 14 amino acids. CDR3 protein: CASSLASGAYEQYF. CDR3 in DNA: TGTGCCAGCAGCTTGGCTAGCGGGGCCTACGAGCAGTACTTC.

This clone appeared a few times. This sequence joins TRBV28 and TRBJ1-1, with 7 bases that match TRBD1. J was trimmed by 6 bases and V by 6 bases; bases with no gene match: 13. Germline V gene data show CDR1 as MDHEN and CDR2 as SYDVKM. The CDR3 loop spans 15 amino acids. This CDR3 is CASSLQGIRRSEAFF. CDR3 DNA sequence: TGTGCCAGCAGCCTACAGGGGATAAGGAGGTCTGAAGCTTTCTTT.

This clone was recorded a few times. This sequence joins TRBV19 and TRBJ1-2; tentatively, D is TRBD1 (5 bases). Germline CDR1 reads LNHDA; CDR2 reads SQIVND (reference sequence). V was clipped by 5 bases and J by 8 bases, with 15 bases between them. CDR3 length: 13 residues. CDR3 bases: TGTGCCAGTAGTGCCAGACGGGGGAACGGCTACACCTTC. Its translation: CASSARRGNGYTF.

V usage is TRBV4-2 and J usage is TRBJ1-1, with no clear D. Germline CDR1 is LGHNA and CDR2 is YNFKEQ. The CDR3 is made up of 16 amino acids. V was trimmed by 1 base and J by 3 bases, leaving 15 bases between them. This CDR3 is CASSQASLVADTEAFF. The CDR3 nucleotides are TGTGCCAGCAGCCAAGCATCCCTTGTGGCGGACACTGAAGCTTTCTTT.

The V and J genes are TRBV4-2 and TRBJ2-3, with 8 bases that match TRBD2. The CDR3 has 17 residues. Looked up from germline, CDR1 is LGHNA and CDR2 is YNFKEQ. Trimming removed 4 bases from V and 3 bases from J; junction bases left unmatched: 12. The CDR3 nucleotides read TGTGCCAGCAGCCCCGTGGGGCTAGCGGGTGGGACAGATACGCAGTATTTT. Its protein product is CASSPVGLAGGTDTQYF.

Only a few counts were recorded for this clone. The gene calls are TRBV28 and TRBJ2-1, with a tentative D call TRBD1 (6 bases). The CDR3 is made up of 16 amino acids. The ends were cut back, 6 bases at V and 1 base at J, with 16 bases in the middle. Germline V lookup: CDR1 MDHEN, CDR2 SYDVKM. CDR3 residues: CASRAQGLNSYNEQFF. CDR3 DNA sequence: TGTGCCAGCAGGGCACAGGGTTTGAATTCCTACAATGAGCAGTTCTTC.

This clone was counted between two and nine times. CDR3 nucleotide sequence: TGTGCCAGCAGTGATATTGGCACCGGTAATGAAAAACTGTTTTTT. Amino acids: CASSDIGTGNEKLFF. The rearrangement uses TRBV25-1 and TRBJ1-4; no firm D call. The V end lost 3 bases, the J end lost 4 bases, and 12 bases lay between the germline ends. This CDR3 has 15 residues. From germline, CDR1 is MGHDK and CDR2 SYGVNS.